The 17 T cell receptor beta chains below come from one sample, sequenced in a study of T cell responses to AZD1222 COVID-19 vaccine. Generated by immunoSEQ multiplex PCR, the TCRdb table keeps only in-frame clones and is missing some. This sample has about 150,000 clones, with about nine tenths found just once. This sample comprised peripheral blood, obtained on day 0 of AZD1222 vaccination. Receptor source: an adult in good health.

The chain couples TRBV19 to TRBJ1-3; 8 nucleotides align to TRBD1. This CDR3 has 19 amino acids. Germline values: CDR1 LNHDA, CDR2 SQIVND (reference sequence). The junction had 13 bases not matched to a gene; V was cut back by 3 bases and J by 0 bases. The CDR3 DNA is TGTGCCAGTAGTATGAGGGAACGCGGACAGGGCAGCTCTGGAAACACCATATATTTT. It translates to CASSMRERGQGSSGNTIYF.

The chain employs TRBV5-4 and TRBJ1-2; D perhaps matches TRBD1 (6 bases). The CDR3 runs to 15 residues. The V gene lost 6 bases and the J gene lost 0 bases, with 15 bases spanning the gap. The germline CDR1 and CDR2 sequences are SGHNT and YYREEE (reference sequence). CDR3 DNA sequence: TGTGCCAGCACCATCGACAGGACCTCTAACTATGGCTACACCTTC. It is translated as CASTIDRTSNYGYTF.

This clone was observed a single time. CDR3 bases: TGTGCCAGCAGCCAGGATCGAGGGGTCACAGATACGCAGTATTTT. It yields the protein CASSQDRGVTDTQYF. The rearrangement links TRBV14 to TRBJ2-3, with D perhaps being TRBD1 or TRBD2 (5 bases each). Trimming took 3 bases from V and 2 from J, leaving 12 bases between them. The CDR3 loop spans 15 amino acids. Looked up from germline, CDR1 is SGHDN and CDR2 is FVKESK.

J is TRBJ1-6 and V is TRBV7-2; 11 bases match TRBD1. The CDR3 runs 16 residues. Per germline, CDR1 SGHTA and CDR2 FQGNSA. After removal of 8 bases from V and 10 bases from J, the junction contained 13 bases not matched to a gene. For the CDR3, the DNA is TGTGCCAGCGCCCCAAACCGGGACAGGGGGTGGTCACCCCTCCACTTT. Residues: CASAPNRDRGWSPLHF.

The chain couples TRBV3-1 (or the pseudogene TRBV3-2) to TRBJ2-7; possible D gene TRBD2, 5 bases. The ends were cut back, 3 bases at V and 2 bases at J, with 11 bases in the middle. The CDR3 is 14 residues long. Germline V gives CDR1 LGHDT, CDR2 YNNKEL (reference sequence). CDR3 in amino acids: CASSQSGGTYEQYF. CDR3 in DNA: TGTGCCAGCAGCCAGAGCGGAGGAACCTACGAGCAGTACTTC.

This clone was seen just once. The chain recombines TRBV15 with TRBJ2-2; 7 bases map to TRBD1. In germline, CDR1 is LNHNV, CDR2 YYDKDF (reference sequence). This CDR3 has 15 amino acids. V lost 9 bases to trimming and J lost 0 bases; unmatched junction nucleotides: 7. The CDR3 coding sequence is TGTGCCACTCAGGCAGGGACAGCGAACACCGGGGAGCTGTTTTTT. As protein: CATQAGTANTGELFF.

This clone was found once. The rearrangement links TRBV5-4 to TRBJ1-1, with TRBD1 matching over 7 bases. The CDR3 extends over 13 amino acids. Germline V gives CDR1 SGHNT, CDR2 YYREEE (reference sequence). J lost 7 bases, V lost 3 bases, and 6 bases had no gene match. The chain's CDR3 is CASSSSDRDEAFF. CDR3 bases: TGTGCCAGCAGCTCGAGCGACAGGGATGAAGCTTTCTTT. The complete variable domain, with remaining parts taken from reference TRBV5-4 and TRBJ1-1, reads ETGVTQSPTHLIKTRGQQVTLRCSSQSGHNTVSWYQQALGQGPQFIFQYYREEENGRGNFPPRFSGLQFPNYSSELNVNALELDDSALYLCASSSSDRDEAFFGQGTRLTVV.

The chain couples TRBV30 to TRBJ2-2; no clear D. Looked up from germline, CDR1 is GTSNPN and CDR2 is SVGIG (reference sequence). The CDR3 has 15 amino acids. Trimming removed 0 bases from V and 3 bases from J, with 11 bases in between. The CDR3 spells CAWSVGRQYTGELFF. The CDR3 DNA reads as TGTGCCTGGAGTGTAGGAAGGCAGTACACCGGGGAGCTGTTTTTT.

This chain connects TRBV30 to TRBJ2-7; weak D call: TRBD2 (6 bases). V was cut by 0 bases and J by 4 bases, with 13 bases left in between. The CDR3 is 14 residues long. The germline gives CDR1 GTSNPN, CDR2 SVGIG (reference sequence). As DNA, the CDR3 is TGTGCCTGGAGTGTAGGGCCAGGGAGGTACGAGCAGTACTTC. Its protein is CAWSVGPGRYEQYF.

V and J are TRBV14 and TRBJ2-2; the match to TRBD1 covers 7 bases. V dropped 0 bases and J dropped 2; count of bases not matched to a gene: 9. Germline-derived CDR1 and CDR2 are SGHDN and FVKESK. This CDR3 is 18 amino acids long. CDR3 bases: TGTGCCAGCAGCCAAGATTGGGACAGTCCACGAAACACCGGGGAGCTGTTTTTT. This translates into CASSQDWDSPRNTGELFF.

This chain connects TRBV7-9 to TRBJ1-5, with D perhaps TRBD1 (5 bases). Trimming pared 5 bases from V and 7 bases from J, leaving 12 bases between. Germline CDR1 reads SEHNR; CDR2 reads FQNEAQ (reference sequence). The CDR3 runs 13 residues. CDR3 in DNA: TGTGCCAGCAGCGCCGGGGGGAAACAGCCCCAGCATTTT. Its protein is CASSAGGKQPQHF.

The rearrangement uses TRBV2 and TRBJ1-5; D may be TRBD1 (5 bases). The CDR3 is 14 residues long. Germline V gene sequence: CDR1 SNHLY, CDR2 FYNNEI. Trimming left V 3 bases short and J 4 bases short, with 10 bases between. CDR3 loop: CASSEQGTNQPQHF. The CDR3 DNA is TGTGCCAGCAGTGAGCAGGGAACGAATCAGCCCCAGCATTTT.

The rearrangement links TRBV4-3 to TRBJ2-3; TRBD1 or TRBD2 may be the D gene (5 bases each). V was shortened by 1 base and J by 0 bases, with 8 bases between the two germline ends. The CDR3 totals 15 residues. The germline CDR1 and CDR2 sequences are LGHNA and YSLEER. The CDR3 is CASSQGGKSTDTQYF. The CDR3 DNA follows: TGCGCCAGCAGCCAAGGGGGGAAAAGCACAGATACGCAGTATTTT.

The V gene is TRBV5-1, the J gene TRBJ2-3; perhaps D is TRBD1 or TRBD2 (6 bases each). Germline V gives CDR1 SGHRS, CDR2 YFSETQ. Trimming pared 4 bases from V and 4 bases from J, leaving 10 bases between. CDR3 size: 13 residues. CDR3 loop: CASSGGGADTQYF. CDR3 nucleotides: TGCGCCAGCAGCGGGGGCGGGGCAGATACGCAGTATTTT.

The chain carries TRBV4-2 and TRBJ1-4; the match to TRBD1 covers 7 bases. CDR1 and CDR2 from the germline V gene are LGHNA and YNFKEQ. With V trimmed by 0 bases and J by 7 bases, 11 bases remained unmatched. CDR3 size: 17 residues. The CDR3 sequence: CASSQDGAIDRVEKLFF. CDR3 bases: TGTGCCAGCAGCCAAGATGGAGCCATCGACAGGGTTGAAAAACTGTTTTTT.

The J gene is TRBJ2-3, the V gene TRBV9; D not resolved. CDR1 and CDR2 (germline): SGDLS, YYNGEE. V lost 3 bases, J lost 6 bases, and 8 bases lay in between. CDR3 length equals 12 residues. DNA for the CDR3: TGTGCCAGCAGCGCCCACGGGGATACGCAGTATTTT. This translates into CASSAHGDTQYF.

With regard to this clone: The germline gene is not matched at one end of the junction; a read error may be the cause. The CDR3 coding sequence is TGTGCCGGCAGTCCCTTGGGGCGGTTCAATCAGCCCCAGCATTTT. Protein: CAGSPLGRFNQPQHF. This chain links TRBV6-2 or TRBV6-3 with TRBJ1-5, with a possible D match to TRBD1 (5 bases). CDR1 is MNHEY, CDR2 SVGEGT, per germline. CDR3 length: 15 residues.